This TCR beta chain originates from a study of human T cells and chemical hapten exposure. Study background: The variation in per-sample TCR yields arose mainly from small differences in pooled library volumes. Broader study findings: Significantly more large CDR3 similarity clusters were formed by expanded TCRs than by controls. DPC sensitization produced no change in TCRs with frequency above 1 in 1000.

Specified time point: pre-sensitization, week 0. Treatment specified: therapeutic diphenylcyclopropenone sensitization with weekly scalp DPC. Blood was collected ahead of every patch test applied. V was pared by 5 bases and J by 2 bases, with 6 bases of the junction left unmatched. The CDR3 is 16 amino acids. CDR1 SEHNR and CDR2 FQNEAQ come from the germline V gene (reference sequence). Via MiXCR, TCRdb re-called the RACE reads, giving one row per CDR3 protein. The sample records some 110,000 distinct CDR3 sequences, roughly 12% being singletons. The table lists this clonotype with a few counts. Its antigen remains unknown.

The rearrangement uses TRBV7-9 and TRBJ2-3; 11 nucleotides agree with TRBD2. This specimen consisted of whole blood, obtained in connection with sensitization to the hapten diphenylcyclopropenone (DPC). The receptor was isolated from a woman aged 45-65 years with alopecia areata. Some clones in this sample may be carry-over from other donors' samples. The CDR3 DNA is TGTGCCAGCAGCCCGGGGACTAGCGGTTTCACAGATACGCAGTATTTT. Protein sequence: CASSPGTSGFTDTQYF.